This T cell receptor (beta chain) originates from a study of T-cell reconstitution after alpha-beta-depleted transplantation in children. This clonotype occurred many times. Germline CDR1 reads SGHKS; CDR2 reads YYEKEE (reference sequence). The CDR3 has 15 residues. The V gene lost 4 bases and the J gene lost 8 bases, with 19 bases spanning the gap. Unique molecular identifiers were used in preparing the TCRbeta library. MiXCR was run by TCRdb on the PCR reads, yielding one entry per CDR3 protein. The data contain roughly 180,000 distinct CDR3 sequences, roughly 15% of them singletons. The sequence was obtained from a human donor who donated a stem cell graft to a child with acute lymphoblastic leukemia. Sequencing used PBMCs from the stem cell graft donor, obtained from the stem cell graft. The chain employs TRBV5-5 and TRBJ2-1, with a possible D match to TRBD1 (6 bases). CDR3 protein: CASSPRGFSAHEQFF. Here the CDR3 DNA reads TGTGCCAGCAGCCCGAGGGGGTTCTCTGCTCATGAGCAGTTCTTC.